The clone carrying this TCR beta chain has a handful of counts. Its antigen is unknown. RNA extraction and reverse transcription yielded cDNA as sequencing template. The repertoire was sequenced with immunoSEQ multiplex PCR; TCRdb's copy has only in-frame clones and lacks some. The table lists roughly 140,000 clones, around 51% of them singletons. These data originate in a study of CD8+ T cells in alopecia areata. Both peripheral blood and punch biopsies of lesional scalp skin were obtained from patients who had alopecia areata. The study, taken as a whole, reports: It was lesional scalp, especially alopecia totalis/universalis, that showed higher clonality than normal scalp.

Looked up from germline, CDR1 is SGHRS and CDR2 is YFSETQ. Germline trimming cut 4 bases from V and 4 bases from J; bases unmatched to any gene: 6. The CDR3 runs 15 residues. The receptor was isolated from a human donor with alopecia areata. The rearrangement uses TRBV5-1 and TRBJ2-1; TRBD1 agrees at 9 bases. This specimen consisted of CD4+ T cells sorted from blood, obtained at week 0. The CDR3 DNA reads TGCGCCAGCAGCGCCGGGACAGGGAATTACAATGAGCAGTTCTTC. This encodes CASSAGTGNYNEQFF.